This entry lists 12 T cell receptor beta chains sequenced from one sample in a study of blood T cell repertoires in COVID-19. Sequenced by immunoSEQ multiplex PCR; TCRdb stores in-frame clones only, minus some. The data contain 250,000 to 350,000 clones, around 91% of them seen just once; the ten biggest clones take up about 12%. Sequenced: peripheral blood. All receptors derive from an older woman with acute or convalescent COVID-19.

This chain links TRBV7-2 with TRBJ2-7; tentative D call: TRBD2 (6 bases). From germline, CDR1 is SGHTA and CDR2 FQGNSA. CDR3 length: 14 amino acids. V gave up 3 bases and J gave up 5 bases, with 14 bases separating them. CDR3 region: CASSLASGLDEQYF. In nucleotides, the CDR3 is TGTGCCAGCAGCTTGGCGAGCGGGTTAGACGAGCAGTACTTC.

The chain has TRBV30 and TRBJ2-3, with 8 bases identical to TRBD1. In germline, CDR1 is GTSNPN, CDR2 SVGIG (reference sequence). CDR3 size: 13 residues. Trimming removed 0 bases from V and 5 bases from J; junction bases left unmatched: 1. The CDR3 DNA reads as TGTGCCTGGAGTGTACAGGGGGGAGATACGCAGTATTTT. This gives the protein CAWSVQGGDTQYF.

This chain links TRBV6-6 with TRBJ1-5, with D possibly being TRBD1 (6 bases). The CDR3 covers 14 residues. CDR1 MNHNY and CDR2 SVGAGI come from the germline V gene (reference sequence). V was shortened by 7 bases and J by 1 base, with 11 bases between the two germline ends. CDR3 sequence (DNA): TGTGCCAGCAACGGGGGGGCAAGCAATCAGCCCCAGCATTTT. Translation: CASNGGASNQPQHF.

This clone appeared a few times. This chain links TRBV7-2 with TRBJ1-2; TRBD1 agrees at 9 bases. Germline V gene lookup returns CDR1 SGHTA and CDR2 FQGNSA. This CDR3 is built from 17 residues. J gave up 4 bases and V 4 bases, and 13 bases lay outside the gene matches. This CDR3 reads CASSSIGDRAFGYGYTF. The CDR3 coding sequence is TGTGCCAGCAGCTCCATAGGGGACAGGGCTTTTGGCTATGGCTACACCTTC.

The V and J genes are TRBV27 and TRBJ2-7, with 14 nucleotides matching TRBD2. Germline values: CDR1 MNHEY, CDR2 SMNVEV (reference sequence). J lost 6 bases, V lost 6 bases, and 13 bases had no gene match. The CDR3 extends over 17 amino acids. The CDR3 spells CASRRPGLAGVSGEQYF. The CDR3 DNA reads TGTGCCAGCAGGCGGCCGGGACTAGCGGGAGTAAGTGGCGAGCAGTACTTC.

In nucleotides, the CDR3 is TGTGCCAGTAGCATGAACAGGGGAATGTACGAGCAGTACTTC. Its translation: CASSMNRGMYEQYF. The chain is built from TRBV19 and TRBJ2-7; 7 bases are a match to TRBD1. Germline V gene data show CDR1 as LNHDA and CDR2 as SQIVND (reference sequence). CDR3 length: 14 residues. V was pared by 6 bases and J by 4 bases, with 9 bases of the junction left unmatched.

The chain employs TRBV27 and TRBJ2-1, with 8 bases aligning to TRBD2. The length of the CDR3 is 15 residues. The ends lost 3 bases at V and 5 bases at J; junction bases unmatched: 6. CDR1 is MNHEY, CDR2 SMNVEV, per germline (reference sequence). CDR3 DNA: TGTGCCAGCAGTTTCGGGACTAGTCCCCACAATGAGCAGTTCTTC. Residues: CASSFGTSPHNEQFF.

In DNA, the CDR3 is TGTGCCAGCTCACCGGACAGAGCTAACTATGGCTACACCTTC. The encoded protein is CASSPDRANYGYTF. V gene TRBV18 combines with J gene TRBJ1-2; weak D call: TRBD1 (6 bases). Germline loops: CDR1 KGHSH, CDR2 LQKENI. The CDR3 loop spans 14 amino acids. V dropped 3 bases and J dropped 0 bases, with 8 bases sitting between them. The full variable domain, rest sourced from reference TRBV18 and TRBJ1-2, is NAGVMQNPRHLVRRRGQEARLRCSPMKGHSHVYWYRQLPEEGLKFMVYLQKENIIDESGMPKERFSAEFPKEGPSILRIQQVVRGDSAAYFCASSPDRANYGYTFGSGTRLTVV.

This clone was seen a single time. This chain connects TRBV4-2 to TRBJ1-1, with D possibly matching TRBD1 (5 bases). Germline V gene sequence: CDR1 LGHNA, CDR2 YNFKEQ. The CDR3 has 15 residues. V lost 1 base and J 0 bases, leaving 9 bases between the germline ends. This chain's CDR3 is CASSQVRQMNTEAFF. The CDR3, as DNA: TGTGCCAGCAGCCAAGTAAGACAGATGAACACTGAAGCTTTCTTT.

The chain carries TRBV2 and TRBJ1-5, with TRBD1 identical over 7 bases. The CDR3 sequence is 14 residues long. The ends lost 6 bases at V and 5 bases at J; junction bases unmatched: 7. Germline V gene sequence: CDR1 SNHLY, CDR2 FYNNEI. This CDR3 reads CASSPDRAYQPQHF. The CDR3, as DNA: TGTGCCAGCAGCCCTGACAGGGCTTATCAGCCCCAGCATTTT.

This clone was recorded only once. The rearrangement uses TRBV3-1 (or the pseudogene TRBV3-2) and TRBJ2-1; D gene ambiguous. Per the germline V gene, CDR1 is LGHDT and CDR2 is YNNKEL (reference sequence). Trimming cost V 4 bases and J 8 bases, with 12 bases left between them. This CDR3 has 13 residues. The chain's CDR3 is CASSPTVKDEQFF. DNA of the CDR3: TGTGCCAGCAGCCCCACAGTAAAGGATGAGCAGTTCTTC.

The genes are TRBV5-8 and TRBJ1-2; 7 bases fit TRBD1. CDR3 length: 15 residues. Losses at the gene ends were 0 bases for V and 2 bases for J; bases not matched to a gene: 4. From germline, CDR1 is SGHTS and CDR2 YDEGEE. The CDR3 nucleotides read TGTGCCAGCAGCTTGGTGATAGGGGGCAACTATGGCTACACCTTC. Translation gives CASSLVIGGNYGYTF.